A selection of T cell receptor beta chains follows, all from one sample in a study of T cells in Graves' hyperthyroidism and ophthalmopathy. TCRdb called the multiplex PCR reads again in MiXCR, with one record for every CDR3 protein. The table shows about 300,000 distinct CDR3 sequences, with around 17% occurring only once. Sequenced input: blood. These receptors were obtained from a man younger than 45 with Graves' hyperthyroidism. Each CDR3 is given with its conserved first and last residue. D genes are given only for firm matches. Clone size is stated in some rows and not others, as once, few, many or a class when expanded.

TGTGCCAGCAGTCACCGGGACAGAAGCACAGATACGCAGTATTTT | CASSHRDRSTDTQYF | many | TRBD1 | TRBJ2-3 | TRBV6-2/TRBV6-3
TGCGCCAGCAGCCAAGATTATTTCCATGAGCAGTTCTTC | CASSQDYFHEQFF | few | NA | TRBJ2-1 | TRBV4-1
TGTGCCAGCACATATTCGACAGGGGAAATGTTCTACGAGCAGTACTTC | CASTYSTGEMFYEQYF | few | TRBD1 | TRBJ2-7 | TRBV28
TGTGCCAGCACCAGGGACGGCCTGAGCACCGGGGAGCTGTTTTTT | CASTRDGLSTGELFF | once | NA | TRBJ2-2 | TRBV12-3/TRBV12-4
TGTGCCACCAGTGATTCAACAGGTTTGGCGGGGACCCAGTACTTC | CATSDSTGLAGTQYF | NA | NA | TRBJ2-5 | TRBV24-1
TGTGCCAGCACGGGAGGGGACACTGAAGCTTTCTTT | CASTGGDTEAFF | NA | NA | TRBJ1-1 | TRBV25-1
TGTGCCATCATTGGGGGGAGGGGTCAGCCCCAGCATTTT | CAIIGGRGQPQHF | once | NA | TRBJ1-5 | TRBV10-3
TGTGCCAGCAGCCCTCCCGGGACTAGCGTCATCACCGGGGAGCTGTTTTTT | CASSPPGTSVITGELFF | NA | TRBD2 | TRBJ2-2 | TRBV11-3
TGTGCTATGTACCGCCACTACCTTGAAAAACTGTTTTTT | CAMYRHYLEKLFF | NA | NA | TRBJ1-4 | TRBV12-5
TGCGCCAGCAGCTTCGAGACAGGGTCCTCGACGGTGGGTGGCTACACCTTC | CASSFETGSSTVGGYTF | NA | TRBD1 | TRBJ1-2 | TRBV5-1
TGTGCCAGCAGCGTCGCTTTAAGAGGGGAGCTGTTTTTT | CASSVALRGELFF | many | NA | TRBJ2-2 | TRBV7-8
TGTGCCAGCAGCTTTGCCGGGACTAGCATGGAGACCCAGTACTTC | CASSFAGTSMETQYF | few | TRBD2 | TRBJ2-5 | TRBV11-2
TGCGCCAGCAGCTTTACAGGGGGCGTGGGTACCTACGAGCAGTACTTC | CASSFTGGVGTYEQYF | few | TRBD1 | TRBJ2-7 | TRBV5-1
TGCGCCAGCAGCCCTCGATATCCGGGACAGGGGGGTGAGACCCAGTACTTC | CASSPRYPGQGGETQYF | NA | TRBD1 | TRBJ2-5 | TRBV4-1
TGTGCCAGCACCCCCCGCACCGGGGAGCTGTTTTTT | CASTPRTGELFF | once | NA | TRBJ2-2 | TRBV5-4
TGTGCCAGCTCACCACCTAACCCGGGACTAGCGGGAGAAGGCCACAATAGTGAGCAGTTCTTC | CASSPPNPGLAGEGHNSEQFF | NA | TRBD2 | TRBJ2-1 | TRBV28
TGTGCCAGTAGTATCGGACTAGCTGCCTCCTACGAGCAGTACTTC | CASSIGLAASYEQYF | few | TRBD2 | TRBJ2-7 | TRBV19
TGTGCCAGCAGTTCTCTCGGACAGGGAAGGGACAATGAGCAGTTCTTC | CASSSLGQGRDNEQFF | NA | TRBD1 | TRBJ2-1 | TRBV28
TGTGCCAGCAGTTTACAGGGTGTGTCAGATACGCAGTATTTT | CASSLQGVSDTQYF | many | NA | TRBJ2-3 | TRBV28
TGTGCCAGCGGCCTGCTAAGCTATGGCTACACCTTC | CASGLLSYGYTF | many | NA | TRBJ1-2 | TRBV2
TGTGCCAGCTCACCAGGGTCTACCAAGTCCTACGAGCAGTACTTC | CASSPGSTKSYEQYF | many | NA | TRBJ2-7 | TRBV18
TGTGCCGGACAGGGCAGTGGTAATGAGCAGTTCTTC | CAGQGSGNEQFF | few | TRBD1 | TRBJ2-1 | TRBV7-8
TGTGCCAGCAGCTTGGGCGGGACTAGCGGGAGTGTGGGCACCGGGGAGCTGTTTTTT | CASSLGGTSGSVGTGELFF | few | TRBD2 | TRBJ2-2 | TRBV5-5
TGTGCCAGCAGTGAAACTAGCGGGAGGGGCAATGAGCAGTTCTTC | CASSETSGRGNEQFF | NA | TRBD2 | TRBJ2-1 | TRBV6-1
TGTGCCAGCGTGGCCAGGGCCGGGGAGCTGTTTTTT | CASVARAGELFF | NA | NA | TRBJ2-2 | TRBV7-9
TGTGCCAGCAGTGAGACAGGGCCCCTCACAGATACGCAGTATTTT | CASSETGPLTDTQYF | NA | TRBD1 | TRBJ2-3 | TRBV25-1
TGTGCCTGGAAGGGCGCCTCCTACGAGCAGTACTTC | CAWKGASYEQYF | many | NA | TRBJ2-7 | TRBV30
TGTGCCAGCAGTTACTCGAGCGGGAGGGGCACCGGGGAGCTGTTTTTT | CASSYSSGRGTGELFF | many | TRBD2 | TRBJ2-2 | TRBV6-5
TGCAGTGCTAGAGAGTATAGCAATCAGCCCCAGCATTTT | CSAREYSNQPQHF | NA | NA | TRBJ1-5 | TRBV20-1
TGTGCCAGCAGCTTAGGACTAGCGGGAGAGACAGATACGCAGTATTTT | CASSLGLAGETDTQYF | once | TRBD2 | TRBJ2-3 | TRBV7-8
TGTGCCAGCAGCTCACAGGGGAGCTCCTACAATGAGCAGTTCTTC | CASSSQGSSYNEQFF | many | TRBD1 | TRBJ2-1 | TRBV7-2
TGTGCCAGCAGCTATGACTCCACGTATGGTGAGCAGTTCTTC | CASSYDSTYGEQFF | many | NA | TRBJ2-1 | TRBV5-8
TGTGCCAGCAGTTTAGGGACAGGGGGTCAAGAGACCCAGTACTTC | CASSLGTGGQETQYF | many | TRBD1 | TRBJ2-5 | TRBV28
TGTGCCAGCAGTTTAGGAGGAGGGGCGGATACGCAGTATTTT | CASSLGGGADTQYF | many | NA | TRBJ2-3 | TRBV12-3/TRBV12-4
TGTGCCAGCAGCTCGACCGCTAGTGGGGACCCCACCTACGAGCAGTACTTC | CASSSTASGDPTYEQYF | many | NA | TRBJ2-7 | TRBV7-2
TGTGCCTGGAGTGGCAGTAGTAATTCACCCCTCCACTTT | CAWSGSSNSPLHF | few | NA | TRBJ1-6 | TRBV30
TGCAGTGCTAGAGCCCCAGAGGGACTAGTACAAGAGACCCAGTACTTC | CSARAPEGLVQETQYF | NA | TRBD2 | TRBJ2-5 | TRBV20-1
TGTGCCAGCAGTTTATCCCGACAGGGTATCGATGAGCAGTTCTTC | CASSLSRQGIDEQFF | many | TRBD1 | TRBJ2-1 | TRBV12-3/TRBV12-4
TGCGCCAGCAGCCAAGGACACTCTGGGGAGACCCAGTACTTC | CASSQGHSGETQYF | many | NA | TRBJ2-5 | TRBV4-1
TGTGCCAGCAGCCAAGCGCCCGGGGCCCAGTACTTC | CASSQAPGAQYF | few | NA | TRBJ2-5 | TRBV3-1
TGTGCCAGCAGCTTAGCGCCCCGCTCGAAAGCTTTCTTT | CASSLAPRSKAFF | many | NA | TRBJ1-1 | TRBV7-6
TGTGCCAGCAGCGGACCCGGGACTAGCGGGAGGTCGGGGGACAATGAGCAGTTCTTC | CASSGPGTSGRSGDNEQFF | many | TRBD2 | TRBJ2-1 | TRBV7-9
TGCAGCGCCGGGACAGGGAGTTTGCAGCAGTACTTC | CSAGTGSLQQYF | many | TRBD1 | TRBJ2-7 | TRBV29-1
TGTGCCAGCAGTCCGTATTCAGGGGCAGAGACCCAGTACTTC | CASSPYSGAETQYF | many | NA | TRBJ2-5 | TRBV27
TGCAGCGTTCGAGTCGGGACAGGGGGAGACAATCAGCCCCAGCATTTT | CSVRVGTGGDNQPQHF | many | TRBD1 | TRBJ1-5 | TRBV29-1
TGTGCCAGCAGGAGGACAGTTTCCTGTGGCTACACCTTC | CASRRTVSCGYTF | NA | NA | TRBJ1-2 | TRBV2
TGCAGTGCTAGTGGGGGGACTGGAGCTTTCTACAATGAGCAGTTCTTC | CSASGGTGAFYNEQFF | many | NA | TRBJ2-1 | TRBV20-1
TGTGCCAGCAGCGTTGGACTAGCGGGATGGGGTGAGCAGTTCTTC | CASSVGLAGWGEQFF | NA | TRBD2 | TRBJ2-1 | TRBV9
TGTGCCAGCAGTAGCGGGATGGCCGCAGATACGCAGTATTTT | CASSSGMAADTQYF | many | TRBD2 | TRBJ2-3 | TRBV11-2
TGTGCCAGCAGCTTCGATGGGGGAGGGATCACTGAAGCTTTCTTT | CASSFDGGGITEAFF | many | NA | TRBJ1-1 | TRBV7-2
TGTGCCAGCAGCTTAGTTGGGGGGGCCCTGAACACTGAAGCTTTCTTT | CASSLVGGALNTEAFF | NA | NA | TRBJ1-1 | TRBV7-9
TGTGCCAGCAGTTTAGTGTCGGACCCTAGCAATCAGCCCCAGCATTTT | CASSLVSDPSNQPQHF | NA | NA | TRBJ1-5 | TRBV12-3/TRBV12-4
TGTGCCAGCAGCCAAGACGGGGAGAGATTCTACACCTTC | CASSQDGERFYTF | many | NA | TRBJ1-2 | TRBV3-1
TGTGCCAGCAGCCCACATCAACAGGCCCCCTACAATGAGCAGTTCTTC | CASSPHQQAPYNEQFF | many | NA | TRBJ2-1 | TRBV7-9